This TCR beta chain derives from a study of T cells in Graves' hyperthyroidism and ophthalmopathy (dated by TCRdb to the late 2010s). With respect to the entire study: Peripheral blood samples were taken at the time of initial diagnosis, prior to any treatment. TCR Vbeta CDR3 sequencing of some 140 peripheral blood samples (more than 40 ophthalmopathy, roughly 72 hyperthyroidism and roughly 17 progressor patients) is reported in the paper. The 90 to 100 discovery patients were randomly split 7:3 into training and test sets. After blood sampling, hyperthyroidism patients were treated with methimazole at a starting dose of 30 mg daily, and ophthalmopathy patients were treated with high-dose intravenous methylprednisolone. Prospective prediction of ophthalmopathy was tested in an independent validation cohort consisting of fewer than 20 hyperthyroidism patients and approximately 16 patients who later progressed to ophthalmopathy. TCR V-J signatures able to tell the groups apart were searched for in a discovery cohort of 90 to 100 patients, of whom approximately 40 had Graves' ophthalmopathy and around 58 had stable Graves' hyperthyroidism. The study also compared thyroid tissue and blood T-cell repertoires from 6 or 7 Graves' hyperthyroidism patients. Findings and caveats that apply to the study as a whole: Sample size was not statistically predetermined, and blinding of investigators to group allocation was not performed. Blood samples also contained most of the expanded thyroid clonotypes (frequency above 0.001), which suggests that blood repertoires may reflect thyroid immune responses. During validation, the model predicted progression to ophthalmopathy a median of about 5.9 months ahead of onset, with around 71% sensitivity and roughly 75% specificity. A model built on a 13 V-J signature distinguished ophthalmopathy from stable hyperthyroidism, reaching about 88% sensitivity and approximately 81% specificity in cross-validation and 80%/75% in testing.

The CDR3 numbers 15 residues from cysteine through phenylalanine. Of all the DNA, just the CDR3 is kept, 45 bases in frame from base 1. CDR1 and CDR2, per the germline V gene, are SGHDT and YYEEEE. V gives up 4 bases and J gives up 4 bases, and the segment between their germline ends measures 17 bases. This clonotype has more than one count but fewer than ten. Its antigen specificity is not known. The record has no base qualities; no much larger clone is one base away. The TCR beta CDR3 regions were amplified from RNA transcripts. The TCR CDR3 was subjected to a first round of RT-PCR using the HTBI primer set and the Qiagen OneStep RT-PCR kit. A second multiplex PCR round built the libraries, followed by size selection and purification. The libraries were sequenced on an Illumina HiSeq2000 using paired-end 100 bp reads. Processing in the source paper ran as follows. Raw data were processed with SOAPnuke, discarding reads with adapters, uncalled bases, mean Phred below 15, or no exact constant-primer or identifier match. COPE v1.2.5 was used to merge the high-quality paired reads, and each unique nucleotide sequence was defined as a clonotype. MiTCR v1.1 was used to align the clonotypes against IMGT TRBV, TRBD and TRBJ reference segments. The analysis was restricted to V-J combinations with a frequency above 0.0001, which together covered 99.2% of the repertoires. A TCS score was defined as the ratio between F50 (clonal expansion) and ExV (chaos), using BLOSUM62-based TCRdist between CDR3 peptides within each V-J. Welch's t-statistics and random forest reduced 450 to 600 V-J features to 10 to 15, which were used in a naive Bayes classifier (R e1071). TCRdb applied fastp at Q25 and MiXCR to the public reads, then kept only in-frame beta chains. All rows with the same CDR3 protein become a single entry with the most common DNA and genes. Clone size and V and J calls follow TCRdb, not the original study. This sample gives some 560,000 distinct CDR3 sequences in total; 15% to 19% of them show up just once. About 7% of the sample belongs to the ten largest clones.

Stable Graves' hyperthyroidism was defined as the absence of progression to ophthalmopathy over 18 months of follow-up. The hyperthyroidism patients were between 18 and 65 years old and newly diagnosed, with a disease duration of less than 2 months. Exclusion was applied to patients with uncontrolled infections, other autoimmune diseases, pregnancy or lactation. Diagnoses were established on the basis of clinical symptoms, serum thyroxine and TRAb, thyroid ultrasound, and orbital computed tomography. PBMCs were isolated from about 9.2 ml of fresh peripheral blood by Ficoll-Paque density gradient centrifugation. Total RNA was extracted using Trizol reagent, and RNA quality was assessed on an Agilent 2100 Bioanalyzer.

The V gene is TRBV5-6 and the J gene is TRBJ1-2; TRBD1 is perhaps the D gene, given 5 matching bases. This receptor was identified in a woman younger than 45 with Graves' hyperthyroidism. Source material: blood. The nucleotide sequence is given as TGTGCCAGCAGCGTAGGCGGGGCCGGAATCTATGGCTACACCTTC. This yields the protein CASSVGGAGIYGYTF.